The 2 T cell receptor beta chains presented below share a single source sample, sequenced in a study of cytomegalovirus exposure and HLA in healthy donors. In the PCR, 60 Vbeta and 13 Jbeta primers were used. Sequenced by immunoSEQ multiplex PCR; TCRdb stores in-frame clones only, minus some. Counted here are under 200,000 clones, around 77% occurring once; the ten biggest clones make up approximately 2.5%. Sequencing was carried out using PBMCs. These receptors all come from a man aged 60 to 69 in good health and CMV-seronegative.

This sequence joins TRBV19 and TRBJ1-5, with D uncertain. Per germline, CDR1 LNHDA and CDR2 SQIVND (reference sequence). The germline V and J ends were trimmed by 6 bases and 3 bases, with 21 bases remaining between them. CDR3 length: 17 residues. Here the CDR3 reads CASSPPGMGPSNQPQHF. The CDR3 nucleotides read TGTGCCAGTAGCCCCCCGGGGATGGGCCCGTCCAATCAGCCCCAGCATTTT.

A single count supports this clone. J is TRBJ2-1 and V is TRBV5-1; TRBD2 matches at 7 bases. Germline CDR1 SGHRS, CDR2 YFSETQ. The ends lost 7 bases at V and 5 bases at J; junction bases unmatched: 9. The CDR3 spans 14 residues. The CDR3 coding sequence is TGCGCCAGCCAGCGGGACCCCGGGGACAATGAGCAGTTCTTC. Protein product: CASQRDPGDNEQFF.